Below, 28 T cell receptor beta chains from the same sample are listed, as sequenced in a study of blood T cell repertoires in COVID-19. Data came from immunoSEQ multiplex PCR; TCRdb stores just in-frame clones and leaves some out. The sample comprises about 200,000 clones, roughly nine tenths of which are singletons, and around 1.2% rests with the top ten. Sample: peripheral blood. The receptors were gathered from a man aged 25-45 years with acute or convalescent COVID-19.

This clone was seen just once. At the DNA level, this CDR3 is encoded by other sequences in the same sample as well. This chain joins TRBV6-2 or TRBV6-3 and TRBJ2-1, with TRBD2 identical over 13 bases. Germline CDR1 is MNHEY and CDR2 is SVGEGT. The CDR3 sequence is 16 residues long. The V gene end was trimmed by 4 bases and the J gene end by 4 bases; junction bases not matched to a gene: 4. The CDR3 spells CASSSWTSGGYNEQFF. The CDR3 coding sequence is TGTGCCAGCAGTTCGTGGACTAGCGGGGGATACAATGAGCAGTTCTTC.

The chain joins TRBV5-5 to TRBJ2-2, with 8 bases fitting TRBD1. V was clipped by 4 bases and J by 4 bases; unmatched bases: 3. The germline CDR1 and CDR2 sequences are SGHKS and YYEKEE (reference sequence). This CDR3 spans 14 amino acids. The CDR3 DNA follows: TGTGCCAGCAGCCGGGGACAGGCCACCGGGGAGCTGTTTTTT. Translated: CASSRGQATGELFF.

V and J are TRBV6-1 and TRBJ1-2; D gene unclear. V was clipped by 3 bases and J by 1 base, with 15 bases between them. This CDR3 comprises 16 residues. From germline, CDR1 is MNHNS and CDR2 SASEGT. CDR3 loop: CASSELTSSINYGYTF. CDR3 DNA sequence: TGTGCCAGCAGTGAGTTGACTTCCTCAATTAACTATGGCTACACCTTC.

The rearrangement links TRBV5-1 to TRBJ1-1; tentatively, D is TRBD1 (5 bases). In germline, CDR1 is SGHRS, CDR2 YFSETQ. The germline V and J ends were trimmed by 3 bases and 0 bases, with 15 bases remaining between them. The CDR3 sequence is 16 residues long. The CDR3 DNA reads TGCGCCAGCAGCTACCGCCCGGGGGGGGTGAACACTGAAGCTTTCTTT. As protein: CASSYRPGGVNTEAFF.

V is TRBV7-9 and J is TRBJ2-1; 7 bases match TRBD2. The CDR3 has 16 amino acids. V trimming: 5 bases; J trimming: 5 bases; junction bases outside the gene matches: 12. Germline CDR1 reads SEHNR; CDR2 reads FQNEAQ (reference sequence). CDR3 residues: CASSNVKGTNHNEQFF. As DNA, the CDR3 is TGTGCCAGCAGCAATGTGAAAGGGACTAACCACAATGAGCAGTTCTTC.

V is TRBV4-1 and J is TRBJ2-2; 8 nucleotides line up with TRBD1. The CDR3 consists of 15 residues. The V segment lost 2 bases and the J segment 7 bases; nucleotides outside the gene matches: 6. Germline CDR1 and CDR2: MGHRA and YSYEKL. CDR3 amino acids: CASSQPTGVRGELFF. The CDR3 DNA reads as TGCGCCAGCAGCCAACCGACAGGGGTGCGCGGGGAGCTGTTTTTT.

In the case of this clone: One junction end does not reproduce the germline sequence, and a read error may be involved. The chain combines TRBV5-4 with TRBJ1-6, with 8 bases lining up with TRBD1. Germline CDR1 SGHNT, CDR2 YYREEE (reference sequence). The CDR3 consists of 15 residues. The DNA for the CDR3 is TGTGCCAGCAGCAAGACAGGGGCAAATAACTCACCCCTCCACTTT. Its translation is CASSKTGANNSPLHF. The whole variable domain, filled in from reference TRBV5-4 and TRBJ1-6, reads ETGVTQSPTHLIKTRGQQVTLRCSSQSGHNTVSWYQQALGQGPQFIFQYYREEENGRGNFPPRFSGLQFPNYSSELNVNALELDDSALYLCASSKTGANNSPLHFGNGTRLTVT.

This clone was observed once. This chain uses TRBV15 with TRBJ1-5; D unclear. Per germline, CDR1 LNHNV and CDR2 YYDKDF (reference sequence). CDR3 length: 16 residues. Trimming took 0 bases from V and 4 from J, leaving 13 bases between them. The CDR3 here is CATSRDRFRGNQPQHF. DNA for the CDR3: TGTGCCACCAGCAGAGATCGGTTTCGGGGAAATCAGCCCCAGCATTTT.

The chain recombines TRBV9 with TRBJ1-1; maybe TRBD1 (5 bases). This CDR3 contains 15 residues. The V end lost 3 bases, the J end lost 2 bases, and 14 bases lay between the germline ends. Germline CDR1 reads SGDLS; CDR2 reads YYNGEE. The CDR3 is CASSETGGANTEAFF. CDR3 DNA sequence: TGTGCCAGCAGCGAGACGGGGGGAGCAAACACTGAAGCTTTCTTT. Complete variable domain (other parts from reference TRBV9 and TRBJ1-1): DSGVTQTPKHLITATGQRVTLRCSPRSGDLSVYWYQQSLDQGLQFLIQYYNGEERAKGNILERFSAQQFPDLHSELNLSSLELGDSALYFCASSETGGANTEAFFGQGTRLTVV.

The V and J genes are TRBV5-4 and TRBJ2-7; no clear D gene. The germline gives CDR1 SGHNT, CDR2 YYREEE (reference sequence). CDR3 length equals 14 residues. The ends were cut back, 0 bases at V and 5 bases at J, with 12 bases in the middle. CDR3 in amino acids: CASSLGRKLDEQYF. Here the CDR3 DNA reads TGTGCCAGCAGCTTGGGCAGGAAGTTGGACGAGCAGTACTTC.

This clone was detected only once. Other nucleotide sequences from this sample produce the same CDR3. This rearrangement joins TRBV27 to TRBJ1-1; 7 positions match TRBD1. V shed 4 bases and J 1 base; nucleotides not matched to a gene: 6. The CDR3 covers 15 residues. Germline assignment: CDR1 MNHEY and CDR2 SMNVEV (reference sequence). The CDR3 DNA sequence: TGTGCCAGCAGTTATGGGGCAGGGGGGAACACTGAAGCTTTCTTT. Amino acids: CASSYGAGGNTEAFF.

The rearrangement uses TRBV27 and TRBJ2-7, with D possibly being TRBD1 (6 bases). The CDR3 covers 14 residues. V was shortened by 6 bases and J by 4 bases, with 16 bases between the two germline ends. Germline CDR1 reads MNHEY; CDR2 reads SMNVEV (reference sequence). CDR3 sequence reads: CASRMAGTQYEQYF. The CDR3 bases are TGTGCCAGCAGAATGGCCGGGACACAATACGAGCAGTACTTC.

V and J are TRBV5-6 and TRBJ1-5; a weak D match, TRBD1 (5 bases). Between the trimmed V and J ends, which lost 4 bases and 7 bases, there was a span of 12 bases. CDR3 size: 13 residues. Germline values: CDR1 SGHDT, CDR2 YYEEEE. For the CDR3, the DNA is TGTGCCAGCAGCAGGGGCCCCGGGCAGCCCCAGCATTTT. Amino acid sequence: CASSRGPGQPQHF.

The CDR3 bases are TGTGCCAGTGAAAATGCGAGGATCGGTAGCAATCAGCCCCAGCATTTT. It translates to CASENARIGSNQPQHF. The chain links TRBV19 to TRBJ1-5, with no clear D. Germline loops: CDR1 LNHDA, CDR2 SQIVND (reference sequence). The CDR3 sequence is 16 residues long. V lost 8 bases to trimming and J lost 0 bases, with 17 bases between them. Filled out from reference TRBV19 and TRBJ1-5, the complete variable domain reads DGGITQSPKYLFRKEGQNVTLSCEQNLNHDAMYWYRQDPGQGLRLIYYSQIVNDFQKGDIAEGYSVSREKKESFPLTVTSAQKNPTAFYLCASENARIGSNQPQHFGDGTRLSIL.

The chain has TRBV2 and TRBJ2-5; 7 bases match TRBD2. The junction had 8 bases not matched to a gene; V was cut back by 3 bases and J by 4 bases. Germline V CDR1 and CDR2: SNHLY, FYNNEI. CDR3 length equals 15 residues. The CDR3 protein is CASSESPGRGETQYF. The CDR3, as DNA: TGTGCCAGCAGTGAGAGTCCGGGGAGGGGAGAGACCCAGTACTTC.

The chain links TRBV7-9 to TRBJ2-3; 14 bases fit TRBD2. Losses at the gene ends were 5 bases for V and 2 bases for J; bases not matched to a gene: 6. Germline-derived CDR1 and CDR2 are SEHNR and FQNEAQ (reference sequence). The CDR3 totals 17 residues. The DNA of the CDR3 is TGTGCCAGCAGCAAGCCGGGACTAGCGGGAGTCACAGATACGCAGTATTTT. Translation gives CASSKPGLAGVTDTQYF.

The V call is TRBV20-1, the J call TRBJ2-5, with 7 bases aligning to TRBD2. CDR3 length: 14 residues. The germline V gene has CDR1 DFQATT and CDR2 SNEGSKA (reference sequence). Losses at the gene ends were 3 bases for V and 6 bases for J; bases not matched to a gene: 10. CDR3 in amino acids: CSASVAGVQKTQYF. CDR3 sequence (DNA): TGCAGTGCTAGTGTGGCGGGGGTACAAAAGACCCAGTACTTC.

This clone has more than one count but fewer than ten. The chain has TRBV10-1 and TRBJ2-1; D remains ambiguous. Germline assignment: CDR1 WNHNN and CDR2 SYGVQD (reference sequence). Trimming removed 0 bases at V and 0 bases at J, with 12 bases between. The CDR3 is 17 amino acids. This chain's CDR3 is CASSESSYGYSYNEQFF. The CDR3 coding sequence is TGCGCCAGCAGTGAGTCTTCTTACGGTTACTCCTACAATGAGCAGTTCTTC.

This clone showed up just once. One junction end disagrees with the germline gene, perhaps due to a read error. V and J are TRBV7-2 and TRBJ2-1; 9 nucleotides agree with TRBD1. The V gene's germline CDR1 is SGHTA and CDR2 FQGNSA. This CDR3 region has 14 residues. CDR3 bases: TGTGCCAGCAACTTAAACAGGGGGCCGAATGAGCAGTTCTTC. Amino acid sequence: CASNLNRGPNEQFF.

The rearrangement uses TRBV24-1 and TRBJ1-2; no firm D call. CDR1 and CDR2 (germline): KGHDR, SFDVKD. V was trimmed by 4 bases and J by 4 bases, leaving 9 bases between them. This CDR3 is 13 amino acids long. The CDR3 spells CATSEGHSYGYTF. The CDR3 DNA follows: TGTGCCACCAGTGAGGGCCACAGCTATGGCTACACCTTC.

This clone was recorded only once. This chain uses TRBV11-2 with TRBJ2-7; the D gene is possibly TRBD1 (6 bases). In germline, CDR1 is SGHAT, CDR2 FQNNGV. With 2 bases removed from V and 6 bases from J, the gap between germline ends came to 14 bases. The CDR3 length is 14 residues. CDR3 sequence reads: CASSLTTGLREQYF. The CDR3, as DNA: TGTGCCAGCAGCTTAACGACAGGACTTCGCGAGCAGTACTTC.

The rearrangement joins TRBV7-8 to TRBJ2-7; 9 bases align to TRBD2. The CDR3 extends over 15 amino acids. With 3 bases clipped from V and 3 bases from J, the junction kept 6 bases outside the gene matches. Germline V gene lookup returns CDR1 SGHVS and CDR2 FQNEAQ. The CDR3, as DNA: TGTGCCAGCAGCTTGAAGCGGGAGGACAACTACGAGCAGTACTTC. Amino acid sequence: CASSLKREDNYEQYF.

The genes are TRBV5-1 and TRBJ2-2, with TRBD1 matching 10 bases. The CDR3 has 15 amino acids. The V and J ends lost 4 bases and 5 bases, in that order; junction bases with no gene match: 5. Germline values: CDR1 SGHRS, CDR2 YFSETQ. CDR3 DNA sequence: TGCGCCAGCAGCCTCCCGGACAGGGGGACCGGGGAGCTGTTTTTT. Protein: CASSLPDRGTGELFF.

The V and J genes are TRBV27 and TRBJ2-7; D perhaps matches TRBD1 (5 bases). CDR3 size: 17 residues. Trimming removed 1 base at V and 7 bases at J, with 23 bases between. Per germline, CDR1 MNHEY and CDR2 SMNVEV (reference sequence). Here the CDR3 DNA reads TGTGCCAGCAGTTTATGGGCTCGACCAGGGCCTGGGTGGGAGCAGTACTTC. Encoded protein: CASSLWARPGPGWEQYF.

This clone was counted a single time. The chain has TRBV28 and TRBJ1-5; weak D call: TRBD1 (6 bases). V dropped 3 bases and J dropped 6 bases, with 15 bases sitting between them. Germline values: CDR1 MDHEN, CDR2 SYDVKM. This CDR3 has 15 residues. CDR3 nucleotide sequence: TGTGCCAGCAGTTTCCTCCAGGGGCATATTCAGCCCCAGCATTTT. Translation: CASSFLQGHIQPQHF. Based on the CDR3 plus reference TRBV28 and TRBJ1-5, the full variable domain is DVKVTQSSRYLVKRTGEKVFLECVQDMDHENMFWYRQDPGLGLRLIYFSYDVKMKEKGDIPEGYSVSREKKERFSLILESASTNQTSMYLCASSFLQGHIQPQHFGDGTRLSIL.

This rearrangement joins TRBV3-1 (or the pseudogene TRBV3-2) to TRBJ1-4, with TRBD1 matching 7 bases. The V gene's germline CDR1 is LGHDT and CDR2 YNNKEL (reference sequence). V shed 0 bases and J 4 bases; nucleotides not matched to a gene: 2. The CDR3 is made up of 15 amino acids. CDR3 loop: CASSQDRQGNEKLFF. The CDR3 DNA reads TGTGCCAGCAGCCAAGATCGACAGGGTAATGAAAAACTGTTTTTT.

The rearrangement links TRBV6-5 to TRBJ1-2, with TRBD1 matching over 7 bases. The CDR3 sequence is 12 residues long. Trimming cost V 6 bases and J 8 bases; bases outside gene matches: 6. Germline CDR1 MNHEY, CDR2 SVGAGI. The CDR3 DNA sequence: TGTGCCAGCAGGAAGACAGGGTTGGGCTACACCTTC. Translating gives CASRKTGLGYTF.

The chain has TRBV9 and TRBJ1-4; possible D gene TRBD1, 5 bases. This CDR3 is 14 amino acids long. The V gene lost 4 bases and the J gene lost 5 bases, with 12 bases spanning the gap. Germline lookup yields CDR1 SGDLS and CDR2 YYNGEE. The CDR3 DNA reads TGTGCCAGCAGCAAAAGGGGAAGGAATGAAAAACTGTTTTTT. Its protein is CASSKRGRNEKLFF.